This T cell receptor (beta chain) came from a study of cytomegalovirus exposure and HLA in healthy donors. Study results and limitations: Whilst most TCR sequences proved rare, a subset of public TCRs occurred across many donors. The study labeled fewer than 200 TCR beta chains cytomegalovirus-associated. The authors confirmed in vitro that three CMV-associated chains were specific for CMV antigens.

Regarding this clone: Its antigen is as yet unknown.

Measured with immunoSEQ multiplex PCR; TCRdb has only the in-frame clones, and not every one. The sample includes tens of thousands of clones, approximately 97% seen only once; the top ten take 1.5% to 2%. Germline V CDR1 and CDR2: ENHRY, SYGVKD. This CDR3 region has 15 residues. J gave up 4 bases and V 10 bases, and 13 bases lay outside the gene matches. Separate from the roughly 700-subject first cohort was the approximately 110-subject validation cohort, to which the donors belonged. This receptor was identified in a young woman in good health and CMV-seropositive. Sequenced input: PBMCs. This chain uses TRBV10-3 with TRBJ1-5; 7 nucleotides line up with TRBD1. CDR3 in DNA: TGTGCCACCCGCCAAGCCGGGACAGCTAATCAGCCCCAGCATTTT. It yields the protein CATRQAGTANQPQHF.